The TCR beta chain described here comes from a study of CD8+ T cells in alopecia areata. At the level of the study: Treated patients were dosed with oral tofacitinib, taking 5 to 10 mg twice daily. Broader study findings: Any link of baseline CD8+ expansion to response, resting on one nonresponder, remains uncertain.

Described treatment: oral pan-JAK inhibitor, 5-10 mg twice daily. Collection of lesional scalp punch biopsies and peripheral blood was performed in alopecia areata patients. RNA was extracted and reverse transcribed into cDNA as the sequencing template. Clones were sequenced by immunoSEQ multiplex PCR, and TCRdb holds only the in-frame ones, with some missing. The sample has fewer than 150,000 clones, 82% seen once. CDR3 length equals 12 residues. Between the trimmed V and J ends, which lost 5 bases and 0 bases, there was a span of 8 bases. The germline V gene has CDR1 SQVTM and CDR2 ANQGSEA. Regarding this clone: Its antigen is unidentified.

The sequence was collected from a human donor with alopecia areata. The sequenced sample was CD8+ T cells sorted from blood, obtained at week 4, from a patient treated with tofacitinib. The V gene is TRBV29-1, the J gene TRBJ2-7; D is undetermined. The CDR3 reads CSVSFASYEQYF. The CDR3 DNA reads TGCAGCGTTTCGTTCGCCTCCTACGAGCAGTACTTC.